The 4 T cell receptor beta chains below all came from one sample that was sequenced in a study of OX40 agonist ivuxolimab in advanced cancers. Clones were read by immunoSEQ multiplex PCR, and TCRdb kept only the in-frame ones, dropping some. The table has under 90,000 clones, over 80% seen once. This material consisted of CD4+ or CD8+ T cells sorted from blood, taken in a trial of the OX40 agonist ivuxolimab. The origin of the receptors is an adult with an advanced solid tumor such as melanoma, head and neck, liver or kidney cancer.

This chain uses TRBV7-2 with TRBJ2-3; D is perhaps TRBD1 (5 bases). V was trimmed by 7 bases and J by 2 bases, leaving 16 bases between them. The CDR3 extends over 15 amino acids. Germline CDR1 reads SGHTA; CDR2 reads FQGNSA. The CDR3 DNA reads TGTGCCAGCACCTCCCGGACAACGGACACAGATACGCAGTATTTT. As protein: CASTSRTTDTDTQYF.

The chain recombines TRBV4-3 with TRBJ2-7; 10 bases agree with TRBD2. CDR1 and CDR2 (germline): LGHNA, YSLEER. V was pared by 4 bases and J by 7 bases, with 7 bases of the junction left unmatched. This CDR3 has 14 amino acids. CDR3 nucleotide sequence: TGCGCCAGCAGCCCCACAAGCGGGGGGGTTGAGCAGTACTTC. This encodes CASSPTSGGVEQYF.

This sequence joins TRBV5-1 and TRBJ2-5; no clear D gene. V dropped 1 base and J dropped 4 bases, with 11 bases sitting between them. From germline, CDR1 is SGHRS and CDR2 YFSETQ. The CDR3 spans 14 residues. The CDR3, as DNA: TGCGCCAGCAGCTTGTCTAATGGTCCAGAGACCCAGTACTTC. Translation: CASSLSNGPETQYF.

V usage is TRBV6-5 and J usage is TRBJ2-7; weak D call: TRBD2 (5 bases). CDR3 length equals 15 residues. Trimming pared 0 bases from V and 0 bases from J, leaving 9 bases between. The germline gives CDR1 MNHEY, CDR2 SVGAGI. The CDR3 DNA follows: TGTGCCAGCAGTTACTCGCGTCGGGGCTCCTACGAGCAGTACTTC. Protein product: CASSYSRRGSYEQYF.